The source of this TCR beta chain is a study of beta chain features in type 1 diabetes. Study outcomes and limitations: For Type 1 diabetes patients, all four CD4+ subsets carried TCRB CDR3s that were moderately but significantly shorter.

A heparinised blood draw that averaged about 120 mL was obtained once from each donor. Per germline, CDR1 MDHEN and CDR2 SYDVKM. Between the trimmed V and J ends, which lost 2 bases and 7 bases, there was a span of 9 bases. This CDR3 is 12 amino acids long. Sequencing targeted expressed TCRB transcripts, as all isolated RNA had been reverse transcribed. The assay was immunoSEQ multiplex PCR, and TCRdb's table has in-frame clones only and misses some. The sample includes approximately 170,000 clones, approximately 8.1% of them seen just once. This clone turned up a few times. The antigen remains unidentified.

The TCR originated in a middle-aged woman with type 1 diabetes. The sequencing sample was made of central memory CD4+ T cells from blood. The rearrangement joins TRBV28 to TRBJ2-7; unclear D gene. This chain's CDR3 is CASSLATREQYF. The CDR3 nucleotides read TGTGCCAGCAGTTTAGCGACCAGGGAGCAGTACTTC. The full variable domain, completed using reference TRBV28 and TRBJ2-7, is DVKVTQSSRYLVKRTGEKVFLECVQDMDHENMFWYRQDPGLGLRLIYFSYDVKMKEKGDIPEGYSVSREKKERFSLILESASTNQTSMYLCASSLATREQYFGPGTRLTVT.